The rows below give T cell receptor beta chains drawn from one sample of a study of blood T cell repertoires in COVID-19. TCRdb keeps only in-frame clones here, not all; method: immunoSEQ multiplex PCR. The sample lists roughly 49,000 clones; roughly 84% were seen once. Sequencing input: peripheral blood. The receptor set was obtained from a man aged 50 to 59 with active COVID-19. The CDR3 runs from the conserved cysteine through the conserved F or W. The order of the fields is J gene, D gene, clone size, V gene, CDR3 DNA, CDR3 protein. The D gene is left open where the match is weak. Some rows have no size entry. The others give once, few or many, or a class for an expanded clone.

J: TRBJ2-3
D: TRBD2
size: NA
V: TRBV5-1
DNA: TGCGCCAGCAGCTTGTTCGCGGGGGTGACAGATACGCAGTATTTT
CDR3: CASSLFAGVTDTQYF

J: TRBJ2-3
D: NA
size: NA
V: TRBV30
DNA: TGTGCCTGGAGCCCTAAAGAGAGGGGACAAGATACGCAGTATTTT
CDR3: CAWSPKERGQDTQYF

J: TRBJ1-2
D: NA
size: NA
V: TRBV6-1
DNA: TGTGCCAGCAGTGAAGGACAGACTAACTATGGCTACACCTTC
CDR3: CASSEGQTNYGYTF

J: TRBJ2-1
D: NA
size: NA
V: TRBV10-3
DNA: TGTGCCATCAGTGAGTCGGGGATAGCGGAGTTAGGGCACAATGAGCAGTTCTTC
CDR3: CAISESGIAELGHNEQFF

J: TRBJ1-2
D: TRBD1
size: once
V: TRBV5-1
DNA: TGCGCCAGCAGGGCCGGGACAGGAGGGGGATATGGCTACACCTTC
CDR3: CASRAGTGGGYGYTF

J: TRBJ2-6
D: NA
size: once
V: TRBV7-9
DNA: TGTGCCAGCAGCCGGGGGGCGTCTGGGGCCAACGTCCTGACTTTC
CDR3: CASSRGASGANVLTF

J: TRBJ1-5
D: TRBD1
size: NA
V: TRBV10-3
DNA: TGTGCCATCAGTGGGGGCGGGACAGGCCATCAGCCCCAGCATTTT
CDR3: CAISGGGTGHQPQHF

J: TRBJ2-1
D: NA
size: NA
V: TRBV6-5
DNA: TGTGCCAGCAGCCGCGGAGTTAGCTCCTACAATGAGCAGTTCTTC
CDR3: CASSRGVSSYNEQFF

J: TRBJ2-7
D: NA
size: NA
V: TRBV6-2/TRBV6-3
DNA: TGTGCCAGCAGTTACTCTGCGCGGCAGAACTCCTACGAGCAGTACTTC
CDR3: CASSYSARQNSYEQYF

J: TRBJ1-2
D: NA
size: NA
V: TRBV27
DNA: TGTGCCAGCAGTTTATCAGCCGGGACACCCTGGGGCTACACCTTC
CDR3: CASSLSAGTPWGYTF

J: TRBJ2-7
D: TRBD1
size: once
V: TRBV27
DNA: TGTGCCAGCAGTTTCCACAGGGGTTCTACCTACGAGCAGTACTTC
CDR3: CASSFHRGSTYEQYF

J: TRBJ2-7
D: NA
size: NA
V: TRBV12-3/TRBV12-4
DNA: TGTGCCAGCAGTCTGACTCCTAACTACGAGCAGTACTTC
CDR3: CASSLTPNYEQYF

J: TRBJ2-5
D: NA
size: NA
V: TRBV15
DNA: TGTGCCACCCAGCGGCCCTCCTGGGAGACCCAGTACTTC
CDR3: CATQRPSWETQYF

J: TRBJ1-5
D: NA
size: once
V: TRBV6-2/TRBV6-3
DNA: TGTGCCAGCAGTTTTCACCAGAGCAATCAGCCCCAGCATTTT
CDR3: CASSFHQSNQPQHF

J: TRBJ1-1
D: NA
size: NA
V: TRBV4-2
DNA: TGTGCCAGCAGCCAAGGGACAGAGGGCCCTGAAGCTTTCTTT
CDR3: CASSQGTEGPEAFF

J: TRBJ2-7
D: TRBD2
size: NA
V: TRBV5-1
DNA: TGCGCCACCAGGAGTCTACCGGGACTAGCGGGAGGTCACGTCTCCTACGAGCAGTACTTC
CDR3: CATRSLPGLAGGHVSYEQYF

J: TRBJ2-3
D: TRBD1
size: NA
V: TRBV10-3
DNA: TGTGCCACTAAGACAGGGGGAATGGATACGCAGTATTTT
CDR3: CATKTGGMDTQYF

J: TRBJ2-5
D: NA
size: NA
V: TRBV12-3/TRBV12-4
DNA: TGTGCCAGCAGTTTAACAGGAGGGGAGACCCAGTACTTC
CDR3: CASSLTGGETQYF

J: TRBJ2-5
D: TRBD2
size: NA
V: TRBV5-1
DNA: TGCGCCAGCAGCTTTAGCGGGGGGGACTTACAAGAGACCCAGTACTTC
CDR3: CASSFSGGDLQETQYF

J: TRBJ2-3
D: NA
size: NA
V: TRBV4-1
DNA: TGCGCCAGCAGCCAGGCTAGGGGCGCCGATACGCAGTATTTT
CDR3: CASSQARGADTQYF

J: TRBJ2-7
D: NA
size: NA
V: TRBV19
DNA: TGTGCCAGTAGTCGGCAGGACTCCTACGAGCAGTACTTC
CDR3: CASSRQDSYEQYF

J: TRBJ1-3
D: TRBD1
size: NA
V: TRBV19
DNA: TGTGCCAGTAGTACCCGACAGGGATTCTCTGGAAACACCATATATTTT
CDR3: CASSTRQGFSGNTIYF

J: TRBJ2-7
D: TRBD1
size: few
V: TRBV4-2
DNA: TGTGCCAGCAGCCCTGGGACAGGGGGAGGCGAGCAGTACTTC
CDR3: CASSPGTGGGEQYF

J: TRBJ1-1
D: NA
size: NA
V: TRBV18
DNA: TGTGCCAGCTCACGCGGGGGGACGGGGAACACTGAAGCTTTCTTT
CDR3: CASSRGGTGNTEAFF

J: TRBJ1-2
D: TRBD1
size: NA
V: TRBV25-1
DNA: TGTGCCAGCAGCGACCTAAGACAGGGGGAGGTCTATGGCTACACCTTC
CDR3: CASSDLRQGEVYGYTF

J: TRBJ1-2
D: NA
size: NA
V: TRBV18
DNA: TGTGCCAGCTCACCACCGGCCCGGATTGACGGGGAAGATGGCTACACCTTC
CDR3: CASSPPARIDGEDGYTF

J: TRBJ1-1
D: NA
size: NA
V: TRBV6-5
DNA: TGTGCCAGCAGAAAACAGGGAATGAACACTGAAGCTTTCTTT
CDR3: CASRKQGMNTEAFF

J: TRBJ1-2
D: TRBD1
size: NA
V: TRBV7-9
DNA: TGTGCCAGCAGCCCAGGGACAGACTCACGAGACTATGGCTACACCTTC
CDR3: CASSPGTDSRDYGYTF

J: TRBJ2-1
D: TRBD2
size: NA
V: TRBV5-4
DNA: TGTGCCAGCAGCCCACCGGGACTAGCGGGAGAAAATGAGCAGTTCTTC
CDR3: CASSPPGLAGENEQFF

J: TRBJ1-2
D: NA
size: few
V: TRBV2
DNA: TGTGCCAGCATTGATCCCGTCTATGGCTACACCTTC
CDR3: CASIDPVYGYTF

J: TRBJ1-2
D: TRBD1
size: NA
V: TRBV9
DNA: TGTGCCAGCAGCGTAGCAGTTGGGACAGGGGCCTATGGCTACACCTTC
CDR3: CASSVAVGTGAYGYTF

J: TRBJ1-5
D: NA
size: NA
V: TRBV5-4
DNA: TGTGCCAGCAGCTTGGGAGGAGGGCAGCCCCAGCATTTT
CDR3: CASSLGGGQPQHF

J: TRBJ1-1
D: NA
size: NA
V: TRBV7-2
DNA: TGTGCCAGCAGCTTGGCAGGTGGGCTGGGCACTGAAGCTTTCTTT
CDR3: CASSLAGGLGTEAFF

J: TRBJ2-2
D: TRBD1
size: NA
V: TRBV5-1
DNA: TGCGCCAGCAGCGGAGCCGGGACAGGGTTAGCGGGGGAGCTGTTTTTT
CDR3: CASSGAGTGLAGELFF

J: TRBJ2-7
D: TRBD2
size: NA
V: TRBV5-6
DNA: TGTGCCAGCAGTCTTGGACTAGCGGGAGCCCACGAGCAGTACTTC
CDR3: CASSLGLAGAHEQYF

J: TRBJ1-2
D: NA
size: NA
V: TRBV2
DNA: TGTGCCAGCAGTGCGGGGGACGCGAGTGGCTACACCTTC
CDR3: CASSAGDASGYTF

J: TRBJ2-3
D: TRBD2
size: NA
V: TRBV4-1
DNA: TGCGCCAGCAGCCAAGAAGCTAGCGGGAGAGGGGGGGGTGGAGATACGCAGTATTTT
CDR3: CASSQEASGRGGGGDTQYF

J: TRBJ1-1
D: NA
size: once
V: TRBV4-3
DNA: TGCGCCAGCAGCCCTGGATACGAGGTTAAGCTATACGAAGCTTTCTTT
CDR3: CASSPGYEVKLYEAFF

J: TRBJ2-2
D: NA
size: NA
V: TRBV12-5
DNA: TGTGCTAGTGATAGGGAGGGGGAGGGCACCGGGGAGCTGTTTTTT
CDR3: CASDREGEGTGELFF

J: TRBJ2-5
D: TRBD2
size: NA
V: TRBV2
DNA: TGTGCCAGCAGTGAATGGCTAGCGGGAGGGCCTCGGGAGACCCAGTACTTC
CDR3: CASSEWLAGGPRETQYF

J: TRBJ1-1
D: NA
size: few
V: TRBV30
DNA: TGTGCCGGCAGGCTGATGGACACTGAAGCTTTCTTT
CDR3: CAGRLMDTEAFF

J: TRBJ2-1
D: NA
size: NA
V: TRBV29-1
DNA: TGCAGCGTTGTAGGTCTCTTCGGGGACAATGAGCAGTTCTTC
CDR3: CSVVGLFGDNEQFF

J: TRBJ2-7
D: TRBD2
size: NA
V: TRBV7-9
DNA: TGTGCCAGCAGCACCCCGGGACTAGCTGACTACGAGCAGTACTTC
CDR3: CASSTPGLADYEQYF

J: TRBJ1-1
D: NA
size: NA
V: TRBV10-2
DNA: TGCGCCAGCAGTGCGCAGGGAGGGAGCACTGAAGCTTTCTTT
CDR3: CASSAQGGSTEAFF